The rows below give T cell receptor beta chains drawn from one sample of a study of T-cell reconstitution after alpha-beta-depleted transplantation in children. From the PCR reads, TCRdb called clonotypes with MiXCR, one entry per CDR3 protein. The profile covers a few hundred thousand distinct CDR3 sequences, with nearly 8% appearing a single time and approximately 8.6% taken by the ten largest. The sequences come from peripheral blood, collected 360 days after TCRalphabeta/CD19-depleted stem cell transplant. All receptors come from a female patient between 2 and 10 years old who had a stem cell transplant for Fanconi anemia, so the T cells may come from the graft donor. Both conserved end residues are part of each CDR3. Fields, in order: D gene, J gene, V gene, clone size, CDR3 protein, CDR3 DNA. A D gene is named only where the DNA matches it firmly. Rows give clone size only sometimes, using once, few, many, or a class for an expanded clone.

d_call: -; j_call: TRBJ1-1; v_call: TRBV5-1; clone_size: many; cdr3_aa: CASSLISRDTEAFF; cdr3_nt: TGCGCCAGCAGCTTGATTTCGAGGGACACTGAAGCTTTCTTT
d_call: TRBD1; j_call: TRBJ1-6; v_call: TRBV20-1; clone_size: -; cdr3_aa: CSARDKTGTANSPLHF; cdr3_nt: TGCAGTGCTAGAGATAAAACCGGGACAGCCAATTCACCCCTCCACTTT
d_call: TRBD1; j_call: TRBJ1-2; v_call: TRBV29-1; clone_size: many; cdr3_aa: CSVSPADRGEGYTF; cdr3_nt: TGCAGCGTTTCCCCAGCTGACAGGGGGGAAGGCTACACCTTC
d_call: TRBD1; j_call: TRBJ1-3; v_call: TRBV4-3; clone_size: -; cdr3_aa: CASSQIQGTGNTIYF; cdr3_nt: TGCGCCAGCAGCCAGATACAGGGGACTGGAAACACCATATATTTT
d_call: -; j_call: TRBJ2-3; v_call: TRBV15; clone_size: many; cdr3_aa: CATSRDRYYPDTQYF; cdr3_nt: TGTGCCACCAGCAGAGATAGGTACTATCCAGATACGCAGTATTTT
d_call: -; j_call: TRBJ2-3; v_call: TRBV7-8; clone_size: many; cdr3_aa: CASSHSTITTDTQYF; cdr3_nt: TGTGCCAGCAGCCATTCTACCATCACGACAGATACGCAGTATTTT
d_call: -; j_call: TRBJ2-5; v_call: TRBV5-1; clone_size: -; cdr3_aa: CASSRLVEETQYF; cdr3_nt: TGCGCCAGCAGCCGACTAGTAGAAGAGACCCAGTACTTC
d_call: TRBD1; j_call: TRBJ2-3; v_call: TRBV25-1; clone_size: many; cdr3_aa: CASSAGTGGIADTQYF; cdr3_nt: TGTGCCAGCAGCGCCGGGACAGGGGGCATCGCAGATACGCAGTATTTT
d_call: -; j_call: TRBJ1-1; v_call: TRBV12-3/TRBV12-4; clone_size: -; cdr3_aa: CASSLRADTEAFF; cdr3_nt: TGTGCCAGCAGTTTACGGGCAGACACTGAAGCTTTCTTT
d_call: TRBD1; j_call: TRBJ2-7; v_call: TRBV12-3/TRBV12-4; clone_size: many; cdr3_aa: CASSFADRFPYEQYF; cdr3_nt: TGTGCCAGCAGTTTTGCGGACAGGTTTCCCTACGAGCAGTACTTC
d_call: TRBD2; j_call: TRBJ2-2; v_call: TRBV12-3/TRBV12-4; clone_size: many; cdr3_aa: CASSLGLVGDTGELFF; cdr3_nt: TGTGCCAGCAGTCTCGGACTAGTCGGGGACACCGGGGAGCTGTTTTTT
d_call: -; j_call: TRBJ2-7; v_call: TRBV5-1; clone_size: many; cdr3_aa: CASSLTAYEQYF; cdr3_nt: TGCGCCAGCAGCTTGACAGCCTACGAGCAGTACTTC
d_call: -; j_call: TRBJ2-5; v_call: TRBV4-3; clone_size: many; cdr3_aa: CASSQDIGYQETQYF; cdr3_nt: TGCGCCAGCAGCCAAGATATCGGGTACCAAGAGACCCAGTACTTC
d_call: TRBD2; j_call: TRBJ2-5; v_call: TRBV28; clone_size: -; cdr3_aa: CASSSGRRGRRQETQYF; cdr3_nt: TGTGCCAGCAGTTCGGGCAGGCGGGGGAGGCGCCAAGAGACCCAGTACTTC
d_call: TRBD2; j_call: TRBJ2-1; v_call: TRBV4-3; clone_size: few; cdr3_aa: CASSQAPASGGAGYNEQFF; cdr3_nt: TGCGCCAGCAGCCAAGCGCCGGCTAGCGGGGGGGCGGGGTACAATGAGCAGTTCTTC
d_call: -; j_call: TRBJ2-3; v_call: TRBV5-1; clone_size: many; cdr3_aa: CASSLGDGTDTQYF; cdr3_nt: TGCGCCAGCAGCTTGGGCGACGGCACAGATACGCAGTATTTT
d_call: TRBD1; j_call: TRBJ2-3; v_call: TRBV7-2; clone_size: many; cdr3_aa: CASSWGQGITDTQYF; cdr3_nt: TGTGCCAGCAGCTGGGGACAGGGGATCACAGATACGCAGTATTTT
d_call: TRBD2; j_call: TRBJ2-3; v_call: TRBV9; clone_size: -; cdr3_aa: CASSARDYRLDTQYF; cdr3_nt: TGTGCCAGCAGCGCCCGGGACTACCGACTAGATACGCAGTATTTT
d_call: -; j_call: TRBJ1-1; v_call: TRBV12-3/TRBV12-4; clone_size: few; cdr3_aa: CASSLSGRLNTEAFF; cdr3_nt: TGTGCCAGCAGTTTATCCGGACGGTTGAACACTGAAGCTTTCTTT
d_call: -; j_call: TRBJ2-1; v_call: TRBV11-2; clone_size: few; cdr3_aa: CASSLEGLRRDEQFF; cdr3_nt: TGTGCCAGCAGCTTAGAGGGACTCAGGAGGGATGAGCAGTTCTTC
d_call: -; j_call: TRBJ2-5; v_call: TRBV7-3; clone_size: many; cdr3_aa: CASSPGGAQETQYF; cdr3_nt: TGTGCCAGCAGCCCCGGGGGAGCTCAAGAGACCCAGTACTTC
d_call: -; j_call: TRBJ2-5; v_call: TRBV10-3; clone_size: -; cdr3_aa: CAISESGARETQYF; cdr3_nt: TGTGCCATCAGTGAGTCGGGAGCTCGGGAGACCCAGTACTTC
d_call: -; j_call: TRBJ2-3; v_call: TRBV7-3; clone_size: -; cdr3_aa: CLSASSLSETLSTDTQYF; cdr3_nt: TGTCTGTCTGCCAGCAGCTTATCAGAGACTCTTAGCACAGATACGCAGTATTTT
d_call: TRBD2; j_call: TRBJ2-5; v_call: TRBV7-9; clone_size: few; cdr3_aa: CASSASLAGGETQYF; cdr3_nt: TGTGCCAGCAGCGCCTCGCTAGCGGGAGGAGAGACCCAGTACTTC
d_call: -; j_call: TRBJ2-2; v_call: TRBV29-1; clone_size: many; cdr3_aa: CSVEIGLYTGELFF; cdr3_nt: TGCAGCGTTGAAATAGGGTTATACACCGGGGAGCTGTTTTTT
d_call: -; j_call: TRBJ1-1; v_call: TRBV6-5; clone_size: -; cdr3_aa: CASSYSREGRAEAFF; cdr3_nt: TGTGCCAGCAGTTACTCGAGGGAGGGAAGGGCTGAAGCTTTCTTT